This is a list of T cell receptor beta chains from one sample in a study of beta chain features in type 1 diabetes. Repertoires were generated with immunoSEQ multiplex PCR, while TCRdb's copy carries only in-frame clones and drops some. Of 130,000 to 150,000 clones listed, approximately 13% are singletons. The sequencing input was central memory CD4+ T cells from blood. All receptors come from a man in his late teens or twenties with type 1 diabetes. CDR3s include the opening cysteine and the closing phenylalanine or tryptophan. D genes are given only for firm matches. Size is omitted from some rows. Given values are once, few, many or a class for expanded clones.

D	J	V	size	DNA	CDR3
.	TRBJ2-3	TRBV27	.	TGTGCCAGCAGTCTATACAGAAATCTATATACGCAGTATTTT	CASSLYRNLYTQYF
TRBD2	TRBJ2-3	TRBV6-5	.	TGTGCCAGCAGTTTTCGACTAGCGGAGACTACGGATACGCAGTATTTT	CASSFRLAETTDTQYF
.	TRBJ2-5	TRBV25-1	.	TGTGCCAGCAGTGATTTCGGGTACTCCCAAGAGACCCAGTACTTC	CASSDFGYSQETQYF
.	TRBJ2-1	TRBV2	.	TGTGCCAGCAACATGGGGGCTAGCGGCCCCTACAATGAGCAGTTCTTC	CASNMGASGPYNEQFF
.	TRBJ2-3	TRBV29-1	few	TGCAGCGTTGAGGTCCAGGGAAACTCCCCGGGTGTCCCAGATACGCAGTATTTT	CSVEVQGNSPGVPDTQYF
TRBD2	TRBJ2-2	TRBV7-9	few	TGTGCCAGCAGCTCTGCAGCGGGGGGCGCGAACACCGGGGAGCTGTTTTTT	CASSSAAGGANTGELFF
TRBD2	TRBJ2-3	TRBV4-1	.	TGCGCCAGCAGCCAAGCTCCAGCGGGAAACACAGATACGCAGTATTTT	CASSQAPAGNTDTQYF
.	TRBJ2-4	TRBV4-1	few	TGCGCCAGCAGCCGGACGGAGGGGGGGGAAAACATTCAGTACTTC	CASSRTEGGENIQYF
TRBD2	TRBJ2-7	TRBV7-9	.	TGTGCCAGCATTAAGGCGGGGGGCCGGGAGCAGTACTTC	CASIKAGGREQYF
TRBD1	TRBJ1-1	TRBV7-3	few	TGTGCCAGCAGCTCACAGGGGGCGCAGATGAACACTGAAGCTTTCTTT	CASSSQGAQMNTEAFF
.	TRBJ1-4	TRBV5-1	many	TGCGCCAGCAGCTTGGCGTCTACTAATGAAAAACTGTTTTTT	CASSLASTNEKLFF
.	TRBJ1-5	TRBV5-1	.	TGCGCCAGCAGCTTGGGCGCAGGCGATCAGCCCCAGCATTTT	CASSLGAGDQPQHF
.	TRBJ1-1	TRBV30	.	TGTGCCTGGAGTGTAGCTTATAGGGGGAACACTGAAGCTTTCTTT	CAWSVAYRGNTEAFF
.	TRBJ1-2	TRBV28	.	TGTGCCAGCAGGGGAAAAGGTGGCTACACCTTC	CASRGKGGYTF
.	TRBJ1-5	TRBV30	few	TGTGCCTGGGGAGCAGACTTCAATCAGCCCCAGCATTTT	CAWGADFNQPQHF
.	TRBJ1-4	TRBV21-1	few	TGTGCCAGCAGCAAAGGATTCAGGGGGCTTCCAACTAATGAAAAACTGTTTTTT	CASSKGFRGLPTNEKLFF
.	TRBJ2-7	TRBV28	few	TGTGCCAGCAGTCTCGGGACTCGCGACTACGAGCAGTACTTC	CASSLGTRDYEQYF
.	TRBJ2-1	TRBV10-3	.	TGTGCCATCAGTGGACAAGACAGGTACAATGAGCAGTTCTTC	CAISGQDRYNEQFF
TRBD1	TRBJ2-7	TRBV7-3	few	TGTGCCAGTTCGGCGGGGACAGGGTTATCCTACGAGCAGTACTTC	CASSAGTGLSYEQYF
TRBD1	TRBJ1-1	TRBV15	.	TGTGCCACCAGCAGTTACAGGGGTGTGAACACTGAAGCTTTCTTT	CATSSYRGVNTEAFF
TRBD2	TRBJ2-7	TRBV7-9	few	TGTGCCAGCAGCCCACTAGCGGGGATGCACGAGCAGTACTTC	CASSPLAGMHEQYF
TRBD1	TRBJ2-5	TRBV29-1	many	TGCAGCGCCCGGGACAGCCAAGAGACCCAGTACTTC	CSARDSQETQYF
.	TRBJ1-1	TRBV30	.	TGTGCCTGGAGTGTTTCCCTAAACAGTAACACTGAAGCTTTCTTT	CAWSVSLNSNTEAFF
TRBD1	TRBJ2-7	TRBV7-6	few	TGTGCCAGCAGCCGAGACAGGGGAAACTACGAGCAGTACTTC	CASSRDRGNYEQYF
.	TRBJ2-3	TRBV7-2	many	TGTGCCAGCAGCTACGCGGGACACGACACAGATACGCAGTATTTT	CASSYAGHDTDTQYF
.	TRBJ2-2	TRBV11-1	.	TGTGCCAGCAGCTTATCGCGTACGAACACCGGGGAGCTGTTTTTT	CASSLSRTNTGELFF
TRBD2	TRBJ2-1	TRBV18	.	TGTGCCAGCTCACCGGACGGACTAGCGGGGGGGCCATCGGTGTTCTTC	CASSPDGLAGGPSVFF
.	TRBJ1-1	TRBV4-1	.	TGCGCCAGCAGCCAGAGGGGTCGGGGCACTGAAGCTTTCTTT	CASSQRGRGTEAFF
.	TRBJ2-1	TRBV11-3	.	TGTGCCAGCAGCTTGGGAGTACACAATGAGCAGTTCTTC	CASSLGVHNEQFF
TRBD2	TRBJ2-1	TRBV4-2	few	TGTGCCAGCAGCCAAGGCGGGACTAGCGGGGGGAATGAGCAGTTCTTC	CASSQGGTSGGNEQFF
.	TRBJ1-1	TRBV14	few	TGTGCCAGCAGCTGGGCAACGAACACTGAAGCTTTCTTT	CASSWATNTEAFF
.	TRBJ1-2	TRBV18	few	TGTGCCAGCTCACCACCGACAGGAGGGGTCTATGGCTACACCTTC	CASSPPTGGVYGYTF
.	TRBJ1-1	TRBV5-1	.	TGCGCCAGCAGCTTGGCCTTAAGAGAGGGAGCTTTCTTT	CASSLALREGAFF
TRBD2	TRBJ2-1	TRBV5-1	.	TGCGCCAGCAGCTTGGTACCGACTAGCGGGGTATCCTACAATGAGCAGTTCTTC	CASSLVPTSGVSYNEQFF
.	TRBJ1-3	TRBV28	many	TGTGCCAGCAGTTCTCCAAACACCATATATTTT	CASSSPNTIYF
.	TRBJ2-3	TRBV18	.	TGTGCCAGCTCACCCTCAATGCGGGGCGGGACAGATACGCAGTATTTT	CASSPSMRGGTDTQYF
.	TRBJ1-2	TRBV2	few	TGTGCCACAACCTCCGGGAGGGATAACTATGGCTACACCTTC	CATTSGRDNYGYTF
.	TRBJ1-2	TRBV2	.	TGTGCCAGCAGTGATGGGACCGCCTTAGTTGGCTACACCTTC	CASSDGTALVGYTF
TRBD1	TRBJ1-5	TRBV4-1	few	TGCGCCAGCAGCCAAGGATCGACAGGGTATCAGCCCCAGCATTTT	CASSQGSTGYQPQHF
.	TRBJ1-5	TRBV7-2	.	TGTGCCAGCAGCTCCCAAGGGGATCAGCCCCAGCATTTT	CASSSQGDQPQHF
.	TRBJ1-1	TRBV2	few	TGTGCCAGCAGTGTCGCAGGCGAAAACACTGAAGCTTTCTTT	CASSVAGENTEAFF
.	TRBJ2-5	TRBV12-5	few	TGTGCTAGTGGTTTAGGATACCAAGAGACCCAGTACTTC	CASGLGYQETQYF
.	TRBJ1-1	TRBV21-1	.	TGTGCCAGCAGCAAAGATAGGATTATGAACACTGAAGCTTTCTTT	CASSKDRIMNTEAFF
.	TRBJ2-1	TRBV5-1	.	TGCGCCAGCAGCTACCGGGACGGTGATGAGCAGTTCTTC	CASSYRDGDEQFF
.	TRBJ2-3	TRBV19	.	TGTGCCAGTAGTAGACAGGCGGCAGATACGCAGTATTTT	CASSRQAADTQYF
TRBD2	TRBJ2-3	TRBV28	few	TGTGCCAGCACCGTGCTTGTGGGACTAGCGGGGGGCCGAGGCACAGATACGCAGTATTTT	CASTVLVGLAGGRGTDTQYF
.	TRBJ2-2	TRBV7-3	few	TGTGCCAGCAGCTTAAGCAGTTTCACCGGGGAGCTGTTTTTT	CASSLSSFTGELFF
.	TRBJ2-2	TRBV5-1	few	TGCGCCAGCAGCCCCGGAGTGAACACCGGGGAGCTGTTTTTT	CASSPGVNTGELFF
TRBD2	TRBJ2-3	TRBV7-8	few	TGTGCCAGCAGCTTAGATCGGGCTAGCGGGGGGCATACGCAGTATTTT	CASSLDRASGGHTQYF
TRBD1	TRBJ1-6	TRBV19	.	TGTGCCAGTAGTGCCAACTACAGGGGTTATAATTCACCCCTCCACTTT	CASSANYRGYNSPLHF
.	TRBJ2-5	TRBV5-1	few	TGCGCCAGCAGCTTGGCTGGTGCGGAAAACCAAGAGACCCAGTACTTC	CASSLAGAENQETQYF
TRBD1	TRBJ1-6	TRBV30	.	TGTGCCTGGGGTACAGGGGTCTTATCTTCACCCCTCCACTTT	CAWGTGVLSSPLHF
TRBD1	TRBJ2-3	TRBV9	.	TGTGCCAGCAGCATATCCCCAGGACAGGGGGCCCCAGATACGCAGTATTTT	CASSISPGQGAPDTQYF
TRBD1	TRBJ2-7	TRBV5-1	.	TGCGCCAGCAGCACCTGGGACAGGGGCGAGCAGTACTTC	CASSTWDRGEQYF